This TCR beta chain originates from a study of Graves' ophthalmopathy and Graves' hyperthyroidism. It was on clinical symptoms, serum thyroxine, TRAb, thyroid ultrasound and orbital computed tomography that diagnosis relied. This clonotype has a single count. What it recognizes is unknown. Germline values: CDR1 SGHAT, CDR2 FQDESV (reference sequence). V trimming: 5 bases; J trimming: 10 bases; junction bases outside the gene matches: 9. This CDR3 is built from 13 residues. TCR beta CDR3 amplification used RNA transcripts. The authors performed first-round RT-PCR with HTBI primers and then a second-round multiplex PCR. Using its own MiXCR run on the multiplex PCR reads, TCRdb lists one record per CDR3 protein. This sample yields hundreds of thousands of distinct CDR3 sequences, of which about 20% are seen a single time; approximately 6.5% belongs to the top ten. General study findings and limits: In predicting ophthalmopathy progression, the model reached around 66% sensitivity and 72.22% specificity. The blood repertoire also included most expanded thyroid clonotypes above 0.001 frequency.

The chain is built from TRBV11-1 and TRBJ1-1; 8 bases match TRBD1. Sequenced input: peripheral blood. The source is a woman under 30 with stable Graves' hyperthyroidism. Some clones in this sample may be carry-over from other donors' samples. The CDR3 sequence is CASSGPDRASAFF. The CDR3 bases are TGTGCCAGCAGCGGACCGGACAGGGCGTCAGCTTTCTTT. The variable domain in full, completed from reference TRBV11-1 and TRBJ1-1, reads EAEVAQSPRYKITEKSQAVAFWCDPISGHATLYWYRQILGQGPELLVQFQDESVVDDSQLPKDRFSAERLKGVDSTLKIQPAELGDSAMYLCASSGPDRASAFFGQGTRLTVV.